These 3 T cell receptor beta chains were sequenced from one sample in a study of human T cells and chemical hapten exposure. Using its own MiXCR run on the RACE reads, TCRdb lists one record per CDR3 protein. Of approximately 57,000 distinct CDR3 sequences listed, approximately 9.3% are singletons. Indicated time point: patch test 1, 2 weeks after DPC sensitization. As to treatment: therapeutic diphenylcyclopropenone sensitization with weekly scalp DPC. This specimen was whole blood, taken in connection with sensitization to the hapten diphenylcyclopropenone (DPC). The receptors originated from a woman aged 40 to 50 with alopecia areata. Some clones in this sample may be carry-over from other donors' samples.

This clonotype has ten or more counts. This chain joins TRBV29-1 and TRBJ1-4, with 9 bases that match TRBD1. After removal of 4 bases from V and 4 bases from J, the junction contained 7 bases not matched to a gene. This CDR3 is 15 amino acids long. The germline V gene has CDR1 SQVTM and CDR2 ANQGSEA. The CDR3 region has the DNA TGCAGCGTTGTAGCCCTGGACAGGGGTAATGAAAAACTGTTTTTT. It translates to CSVVALDRGNEKLFF.

CDR3 residues: CAWSDRDPYEQYF. In DNA form, the CDR3 reads TGTGCCTGGAGCGACCGGGACCCCTACGAGCAGTACTTC. The V gene is TRBV30, the J gene TRBJ2-7; possibly TRBD1 or TRBD2 for D (5 bases each). Germline V lookup: CDR1 GTSNPN, CDR2 SVGIG (reference sequence). This CDR3 spans 13 amino acids. The ends were cut back, 3 bases at V and 2 bases at J, with 11 bases in the middle.

At least ten counts were recorded for this clonotype. The rearrangement joins TRBV5-1 to TRBJ1-1, with a weak D call TRBD1 (5 bases). CDR1 and CDR2 (germline): SGHRS, YFSETQ. V was cut by 5 bases and J by 4 bases, with 15 bases left in between. The CDR3 is 14 residues long. The CDR3 coding sequence is TGCGCCAGCAGGCTCAGGGCGTTGGCCACTGAAGCTTTCTTT. This sequence encodes CASRLRALATEAFF. The variable domain in full, with the rest retrieved from reference TRBV5-1 and TRBJ1-1, is KAGVTQTPRYLIKTRGQQVTLSCSPISGHRSVSWYQQTPGQGLQFLFEYFSETQRNKGNFPGRFSGRQFSNSRSEMNVSTLELGDSALYLCASRLRALATEAFFGQGTRLTVV.